This TCR beta chain was sequenced for a study of blood T cells in healthy people across ages. Germline V gives CDR1 MDHEN, CDR2 SYDVKM. The length of the CDR3 is 13 residues. The V segment lost 7 bases and the J segment 6 bases; nucleotides outside the gene matches: 8. Through a sample-barcoded 5' primer and a J-beta primer mix, a second PCR was run for about 6 to 12 cycles. TCRdb re-analysed the 5' RACE reads in MiXCR, keeping a single row per CDR3 protein. Among around 820,000 distinct CDR3 sequences listed, 20% to 25% were seen once. Total RNA amounts of at least 5 micrograms were extracted per sample. These same records also appear under a second study, on T cells of mothers and their children.

The TCR was taken from a boy younger than 18 in good health. The genes are TRBV28 and TRBJ1-1; 7 bases match TRBD1. The sequenced sample was blood. CDR3 bases: TGTGCCAGCAACACGGACAGGAATCCTGAAGCTTTCTTT. Its protein product is CASNTDRNPEAFF.